A selection of T cell receptor beta chains follows, all from one sample in a study of beta chain features in type 1 diabetes. The protocol was immunoSEQ multiplex PCR, while the TCRdb copy is restricted to in-frame clones and leaves out a portion. The sample yields 250,000 to 300,000 clones, roughly 8% seen once. Sequenced sample: central memory CD4+ T cells from blood. These receptors originate from a young woman in good health. Each CDR3 is given with its conserved first and last residue. A D gene is named only where the DNA matches it firmly. A row's size may be missing; if present it is once, few, many or a size class.

d_gene	abundance	v_gene	j_gene	CDR3aa	CDR3nt
TRBD1	few	TRBV4-3	TRBJ2-3	CASSQATGIGTDTQYF	TGCGCCAGCAGCCAAGCGACAGGGATTGGAACAGATACGCAGTATTTT
.	.	TRBV4-3	TRBJ2-1	CASSQVGGEQFF	TGCGCCAGCAGCCAAGTGGGGGGTGAGCAGTTCTTC
.	many	TRBV7-2	TRBJ2-3	CASSLGQPSTDTQYF	TGTGCCAGCAGCTTAGGACAGCCTAGCACAGATACGCAGTATTTT
.	.	TRBV30	TRBJ1-4	CAWSRTTGTNEKLFF	TGTGCCTGGAGTAGAACTACAGGCACTAATGAAAAACTGTTTTTT
.	few	TRBV11-2	TRBJ2-1	CASSLDGTEQFF	TGTGCCAGCAGCTTAGACGGGACCGAGCAGTTCTTC
.	.	TRBV6-1	TRBJ1-2	CASSVLYGYTF	TGTGCCAGCAGTGTCTTATATGGCTACACCTTC
TRBD1	few	TRBV27	TRBJ1-2	CASSPGTGYGYTF	TGTGCCAGCAGTCCGGGGACAGGCTATGGCTACACCTTC
.	many	TRBV15	TRBJ1-2	CATSRAGKGGYTF	TGTGCCACCAGCAGAGCGGGGAAGGGCGGCTACACCTTC
TRBD2	few	TRBV7-2	TRBJ2-1	CASSSSPGTSAYNEQFF	TGTGCCAGCAGCTCCTCCCCCGGGACTAGCGCATACAATGAGCAGTTCTTC
TRBD1	.	TRBV13	TRBJ2-3	CASSSGQGARTQYF	TGTGCCAGCAGCTCGGGACAGGGGGCGCGGACGCAGTATTTT
.	.	TRBV9	TRBJ2-2	CASSLHGGNTGELFF	TGTGCCAGCAGTTTACACGGGGGGAACACCGGGGAGCTGTTTTTT
.	.	TRBV13	TRBJ1-1	CASSLNRATANTEAFF	TGTGCCAGCAGCTTAAACCGCGCGACCGCCAACACTGAAGCTTTCTTT
.	.	TRBV4-2	TRBJ2-1	CASSQDGSAGPYNEQFF	TGTGCCAGCAGCCAAGATGGTTCGGCAGGCCCATACAATGAGCAGTTCTTC
TRBD1	few	TRBV15	TRBJ2-7	CATSTNRGLTYEQYF	TGTGCCACCAGCACCAACAGGGGGCTTACCTACGAGCAGTACTTC
TRBD1	many	TRBV4-1	TRBJ2-5	CASSLGQAKQETQYF	TGCGCCAGCAGCCTGGGACAGGCAAAACAAGAGACCCAGTACTTC
.	.	TRBV25-1	TRBJ2-2	CASGGRANTGELFF	TGTGCCAGCGGAGGACGGGCGAACACCGGGGAGCTGTTTTTT
.	.	TRBV7-2	TRBJ1-1	CASSSSLDTEAFF	TGTGCCAGCAGCTCCAGCTTGGACACTGAAGCTTTCTTT
.	.	TRBV30	TRBJ1-3	CAWSVKGALNTIYF	TGTGCCTGGAGTGTAAAAGGGGCCCTAAACACCATATATTTT
TRBD1	.	TRBV6-1	TRBJ1-2	CASSEGPGQMYGYTF	TGTGCCAGCAGTGAAGGGCCGGGACAGATGTATGGCTACACCTTC
.	few	TRBV30	TRBJ1-4	CAWSVGITNEKLFF	TGTGCCTGGAGTGTCGGGATTACTAATGAAAAACTGTTTTTT
TRBD1	.	TRBV27	TRBJ2-2	CASSVQGLKSASGRFRELFF	TGTGCCAGCAGTGTACAGGGGCTGAAGTCTGCGTCGGGGCGATTTAGGGAGCTGTTTTTT
.	.	TRBV5-6	TRBJ2-5	CASSPNQKGTQETQYF	TGTGCCAGCAGCCCCAACCAGAAGGGTACCCAAGAGACCCAGTACTTC
TRBD1	few	TRBV18	TRBJ1-2	CASSPGTGSYGYTF	TGTGCCAGCTCACCCGGGACAGGTTCCTATGGCTACACCTTC
.	few	TRBV5-1	TRBJ2-5	CASSLNSGRRGETQYF	TGCGCCAGCAGCTTGAATAGCGGCCGCAGGGGAGAGACCCAGTACTTC
TRBD2	few	TRBV11-2	TRBJ2-1	CASSVAGGGNEQFF	TGTGCCAGCAGCGTAGCGGGAGGAGGGAATGAGCAGTTCTTC
.	.	TRBV7-2	TRBJ2-1	CASSLLASSYNEQFF	TGTGCCAGCAGCTTATTGGCCAGCTCCTACAATGAGCAGTTCTTC
.	few	TRBV19	TRBJ1-2	CASRDRNYGYTF	TGTGCCAGTCGCGACCGAAATTATGGCTACACCTTC
.	.	TRBV7-9	TRBJ1-2	CASSLEKARVGYTF	TGTGCCAGCAGCTTAGAAAAAGCTCGCGTAGGCTACACCTTC
.	.	TRBV19	TRBJ1-1	CASSMYMNTEAFF	TGTGCCAGTAGTATGTACATGAACACTGAAGCTTTCTTT
TRBD1	few	TRBV20-1	TRBJ1-1	CSAVNRGHAFF	TGCAGTGCTGTGAACAGGGGGCACGCTTTCTTT
.	.	TRBV18	TRBJ2-1	CASSPPVALRNEQFF	TGTGCCAGCTCACCACCGGTGGCCCTACGGAATGAGCAGTTCTTC
.	.	TRBV4-3	TRBJ1-4	CASSQERTRSEKLFF	TGCGCCAGCAGCCAAGAGAGGACACGGAGTGAAAAACTGTTTTTT
.	few	TRBV11-2	TRBJ2-1	CASSPLGQNNEQFF	TGTGCCAGCAGCCCCCTCGGGCAGAACAATGAGCAGTTCTTC
.	many	TRBV6-5	TRBJ2-3	CASSAGSFTDTQYF	TGTGCCAGCAGTGCAGGGTCGTTCACAGATACGCAGTATTTT
TRBD1	few	TRBV5-1	TRBJ2-1	CASSYGTGNSYNEQFF	TGCGCCAGCAGCTACGGGACAGGGAATTCCTACAATGAGCAGTTCTTC
.	few	TRBV5-5	TRBJ2-1	CASRTDLAYNEQFF	TGTGCCAGCAGGACCGATTTAGCCTACAATGAGCAGTTCTTC
.	.	TRBV25-1	TRBJ2-2	CASSEPDRTGELFF	TGTGCCAGCAGTGAGCCCGACAGAACCGGGGAGCTGTTTTTT
.	.	TRBV27	TRBJ1-5	CASRPGRNQPQHF	TGTGCCAGCAGGCCGGGCCGCAATCAGCCCCAGCATTTT
.	few	TRBV6-6	TRBJ1-2	CASNSQGNYGYTF	TGTGCCAGCAATTCCCAGGGGAACTATGGCTACACCTTC
.	few	TRBV5-4	TRBJ2-6	CASSSGSGANVLTF	TGTGCCAGCAGCTCAGGCTCTGGGGCCAACGTCCTGACTTTC
.	.	TRBV28	TRBJ2-5	CASSFSGLGRETQYF	TGTGCCAGCAGTTTTTCCGGGTTGGGACGGGAGACCCAGTACTTC
TRBD1	many	TRBV5-1	TRBJ2-3	CASSPGKGAMSTDTQYF	TGCGCCAGCAGCCCCGGGAAGGGGGCGATGAGCACAGATACGCAGTATTTT